Listed here are 32 T cell receptor beta chains from one sample, sequenced in a study of CD8 T cells in ankylosing spondylitis (dated by TCRdb to 2017 to 2019). The library was built by means of 5' RACE. TCRdb shows the sequencer as Illumina HiSeq 2500. The public reads were reanalyzed by TCRdb: fastp trimming at Q25, MiXCR alignment, in-frame beta chains only. Identical CDR3 protein sequences are pooled into one entry, listed with their most common genes and DNA. A total of around 33,000 distinct CDR3 sequences appear in this sample, about 7.8% of them only once. The ten largest clones take up 10% of the sample. Sequenced material: blood, either unsorted or a sorted T cell fraction (not recorded which). The receptors come from a male donor with ankylosing spondylitis or in good health (not recorded which).

This clonotype was counted between two and nine times. V gene TRBV5-1 combines with J gene TRBJ2-5; 7 nucleotides align to TRBD1. In germline, CDR1 is SGHRS, CDR2 YFSETQ. After removal of 4 bases from V and 2 bases from J, the junction contained 8 bases not matched to a gene. The CDR3 spans 15 residues. This chain's CDR3 is CASSLKGQKQETQYF. CDR3 sequence (DNA): TGCGCCAGCAGCCTGAAGGGACAGAAGCAAGAGACCCAGTACTTC. Variable domain in full (rest from reference TRBV5-1 and TRBJ2-5): KAGVTQTPRYLIKTRGQQVTLSCSPISGHRSVSWYQQTPGQGLQFLFEYFSETQRNKGNFPGRFSGRQFSNSRSEMNVSTLELGDSALYLCASSLKGQKQETQYFGPGTRLLVL.

Many counts were recorded for this clonotype. The chain joins TRBV5-1 to TRBJ1-2, with a possible D match to TRBD1 (5 bases). V shed 4 bases and J shed 9 bases, with 16 bases lying between them. The germline V gene has CDR1 SGHRS and CDR2 YFSETQ. This CDR3 contains 13 residues. The chain's CDR3 is CASSEGRGRSYTF. The CDR3 coding sequence is TGCGCCAGCAGCGAGGGACGGGGAAGGAGCTACACCTTC.

This clonotype was counted ten times or more. The chain recombines TRBV5-6 with TRBJ2-3; D is undetermined. Germline CDR1 and CDR2: SGHDT and YYEEEE. Trimming left V 2 bases short and J 4 bases short, with 8 bases between. This CDR3 spans 13 amino acids. DNA of the CDR3: TGTGCCAGCAGCTTTTCAGGCGCAGATACGCAGTATTTT. This sequence encodes CASSFSGADTQYF.

This rearrangement joins TRBV20-1 to TRBJ2-1; D is undetermined. This CDR3 region has 14 residues. Per germline, CDR1 DFQATT and CDR2 SNEGSKA (reference sequence). Trimming stripped 6 bases from V and 0 bases from J, with 12 bases between. CDR3 in amino acids: CSAPSGRSYNEQFF. The DNA for the CDR3 is TGCAGTGCCCCTTCTGGGCGCTCCTACAATGAGCAGTTCTTC.

The chain couples TRBV2 to TRBJ1-1; no definite D call. Germline lookup yields CDR1 SNHLY and CDR2 FYNNEI. The CDR3 has 15 amino acids. V shed 2 bases and J shed 6 bases, with 16 bases lying between them. The DNA of the CDR3 is TGTGCCAGCAGTGAACTGGTGGGAGGAAACTCTGAAGCTTTCTTT. This encodes CASSELVGGNSEAFF.

This clonotype appeared many times. J is TRBJ2-7 and V is TRBV7-6; 9 positions match TRBD2. The CDR3 has 15 residues. Germline V lookup: CDR1 SGHVS, CDR2 FNYEAQ. V shed 1 base and J 2 bases; nucleotides not matched to a gene: 3. The DNA of the CDR3 is TGTGCCAGCAGCTTAGTCGCGGGAGGGACCTACGAGCAGTACTTC. Its translation is CASSLVAGGTYEQYF. The complete variable domain, with remaining parts taken from reference TRBV7-6 and TRBJ2-7, reads GAGVSQSPRYKVTKRGQDVALRCDPISGHVSLYWYRQALGQGPEFLTYFNYEAQQDKSGLPNDRFSAERPEGSISTLTIQRTEQRDSAMYRCASSLVAGGTYEQYFGPGTRLTVT.

This clonotype was recorded many times. The J gene is TRBJ2-7, the V gene TRBV25-1; the match to TRBD1 covers 9 bases. This CDR3 contains 14 residues. CDR1 is MGHDK and CDR2 is SYGVNS in the germline V gene. Trimming cost V 4 bases and J 5 bases; bases outside gene matches: 6. The CDR3 reads CASSGDRVYDEQYF. CDR3 in DNA: TGTGCCAGCAGTGGGGACAGGGTTTACGACGAGCAGTACTTC.

The sample holds many counts of this clonotype. This chain connects TRBV27 to TRBJ1-5; possibly TRBD1 for D (6 bases). Looked up from germline, CDR1 is MNHEY and CDR2 is SMNVEV (reference sequence). The CDR3 contains 16 residues. V was cut by 3 bases and J by 3 bases, with 15 bases left in between. CDR3: CASSFSGGADNQPQHF. The CDR3 DNA reads as TGTGCCAGCAGTTTTTCGGGGGGGGCGGACAATCAGCCCCAGCATTTT.

This clonotype counts as medium-sized. The gene calls are TRBV6-1 and TRBJ2-3, with D tentatively TRBD2 (5 bases). This CDR3 region has 18 residues. Trimming cost V 3 bases and J 1 base, with 20 bases left between them. CDR1 and CDR2 from the germline V gene are MNHNS and SASEGT. The CDR3 reads CASSDPRPRAAGTDTQYF. The CDR3 bases are TGTGCCAGCAGTGACCCCCGGCCGAGGGCCGCTGGCACAGATACGCAGTATTTT.

CDR3 protein: CASSLFPRAYNEQFF. In DNA, the CDR3 is TGTGCCAGCAGTTTATTCCCCCGGGCATACAATGAGCAGTTCTTC. V gene TRBV27 combines with J gene TRBJ2-1; D is ambiguous. Germline-derived CDR1 and CDR2 are MNHEY and SMNVEV (reference sequence). CDR3 length: 15 residues. The V end lost 1 base, the J end lost 4 bases, and 11 bases lay between the germline ends.

At least ten counts were recorded for this clonotype. J is TRBJ2-1 and V is TRBV23-1; D gene unclear. TRBV23-1 is filed as an ORF, its function uncertain. The V gene lost 7 bases and the J gene lost 5 bases, with 9 bases spanning the gap. The CDR3 totals 12 residues. The CDR3 coding sequence is TGCGCCAGCAAGAGGATTCACAATGAGCAGTTCTTC. It specifies CASKRIHNEQFF.

This clonotype was counted between two and nine times. This chain joins TRBV2 and TRBJ2-5, with D possibly matching TRBD1 (6 bases). The CDR3 totals 13 residues. The germline V and J ends were trimmed by 6 bases and 1 base, with 9 bases remaining between them. CDR1 and CDR2 (germline): SNHLY, FYNNEI. CDR3 in amino acids: CASSRQVQETQYF. The CDR3 DNA is TGTGCCAGCAGCCGACAGGTCCAAGAGACCCAGTACTTC.

This clonotype was detected many times. The CDR3 DNA sequence: TGTGCCAGCAGTTTAGTTGGAGGGGCCCTAGGCATGGAGCAGTACTTC. As protein: CASSLVGGALGMEQYF. The V gene is TRBV12-3 or TRBV12-4, the J gene TRBJ2-7; weak D call: TRBD2 (6 bases). V shed 1 base and J shed 7 bases, with 20 bases lying between them. The CDR3 is 16 amino acids.

This clonotype was seen ten or more times. The J gene is TRBJ2-6, the V gene TRBV7-3, with D uncertain. Per germline, CDR1 SGHTA and CDR2 FQGTGA. Trimming removed 5 bases from V and 1 base from J, with 6 bases in between. The CDR3 consists of 14 residues. The CDR3 nucleotides are TGTGCCAGCAGCGTGAAATCTGGGGCCAACGTCCTGACTTTC. As protein: CASSVKSGANVLTF.

In its sample, this clonotype was seen many times. V and J are TRBV5-1 and TRBJ2-1, with 13 bases identical to TRBD2. Trimming took 4 bases from V and 7 from J; bases not matched to a gene: 8. CDR3 size: 16 residues. Germline CDR1 SGHRS, CDR2 YFSETQ. In DNA, the CDR3 is TGCGCCAGCAGCGCCGCGGGACTAGCGGGGTTGAATGAGCAGTTCTTC. Protein product: CASSAAGLAGLNEQFF.

This clonotype was found many times. The chain links TRBV5-1 to TRBJ2-5; 11 positions match TRBD2. CDR3 length: 15 amino acids. Trimming at V came to 4 bases and at J to 1 base, leaving 3 bases not matched to a gene. The germline gives CDR1 SGHRS, CDR2 YFSETQ. CDR3 region: CASSTGLAVQETQYF. CDR3 DNA sequence: TGCGCCAGCAGCACGGGACTAGCGGTCCAAGAGACCCAGTACTTC.

The V call is TRBV6-5, the J call TRBJ1-1; tentatively, D is TRBD1 (5 bases). CDR1 and CDR2 (germline): MNHEY, SVGAGI. The CDR3 length is 12 residues. Trimming removed 5 bases at V and 11 bases at J, with 15 bases between. CDR3 nucleotide sequence: TGTGCCAGCAGTATGGGGGTGGGATTGGCTTTCTTT. This codes for CASSMGVGLAFF.

This clonotype was recorded at least ten times. The gene calls are TRBV20-1 and TRBJ2-7, with 8 positions matching TRBD2. The CDR3 is 15 residues long. CDR1 is DFQATT, CDR2 SNEGSKA, per germline (reference sequence). Trimming at V came to 5 bases and at J to 6 bases, leaving 15 bases not matched to a gene. In DNA, the CDR3 is TGCAGTGCTCCCCCTTCCGGGAGGGCGAGGGGCGAGCAGTACTTC. This gives the protein CSAPPSGRARGEQYF.

Many counts were recorded for this clonotype. The V call is TRBV6-5, the J call TRBJ1-1; D possibly corresponds to TRBD1 (5 bases). The CDR3 totals 15 residues. Between the trimmed V and J ends, which lost 4 bases and 0 bases, there was a span of 12 bases. Germline V lookup: CDR1 MNHEY, CDR2 SVGAGI. CDR3 loop: CASSSPDSLNTEAFF. CDR3 nucleotides: TGTGCCAGCAGTTCCCCAGACAGTCTGAACACTGAAGCTTTCTTT.

This clonotype was recorded at least ten times. V is TRBV2 and J is TRBJ2-1; D uncertain. V lost 1 base, J lost 0 bases, and 7 bases lay in between. Germline-derived CDR1 and CDR2 are SNHLY and FYNNEI. This CDR3 contains 15 residues. The CDR3 loop reads CASSEGIRSYNEQFF. DNA of the CDR3: TGTGCCAGCAGTGAAGGGATACGCTCCTACAATGAGCAGTTCTTC.

This clonotype was counted at least ten times. The chain is built from TRBV20-1 and TRBJ2-5; TRBD2 matches 8 bases. Germline V gene lookup returns CDR1 DFQATT and CDR2 SNEGSKA (reference sequence). CDR3 size: 12 residues. V lost 3 bases to trimming and J lost 5 bases; unmatched junction nucleotides: 2. The CDR3 DNA is TGCAGTGCTAGTTCTAGCGGGGAGACCCAGTACTTC. The encoded protein is CSASSSGETQYF.

There are many counts of this clonotype. The genes are TRBV30 and TRBJ2-1; 16 bases are a match to TRBD2. From germline, CDR1 is GTSNPN and CDR2 SVGIG (reference sequence). V shed 5 bases and J 9 bases; nucleotides not matched to a gene: 4. The CDR3 has 14 residues. CDR3 sequence: CAWQGLAGGAEQFF. The CDR3 region has the DNA TGTGCCTGGCAGGGACTAGCGGGAGGGGCTGAGCAGTTCTTC.

This clonotype was counted ten times or more. The chain has TRBV29-1 and TRBJ2-2; TRBD2 matches at 8 bases. Germline V CDR1 and CDR2: SQVTM, ANQGSEA. CDR3 size: 13 residues. Losses at the gene ends were 4 bases for V and 5 bases for J; bases not matched to a gene: 3. CDR3 sequence (DNA): TGCAGCGTTGCGGCGGGGGGTACCGGGGAGCTGTTTTTT. This encodes CSVAAGGTGELFF.

By share, this clonotype ranks as medium-sized. V and J are TRBV5-1 and TRBJ1-2; D unclear. This CDR3 has 16 amino acids. V lost 0 bases, J lost 1 base, and 13 bases lay in between. Germline CDR1 SGHRS, CDR2 YFSETQ. The CDR3 DNA is TGCGCCAGCAGCTTGGCCCCCCCGGACCGTAACTATGGCTACACCTTC. This translates into CASSLAPPDRNYGYTF.

This clonotype was counted at least ten times. The chain employs TRBV28 and TRBJ2-3; 8 bases match TRBD2. This CDR3 is 14 amino acids long. Germline V gives CDR1 MDHEN, CDR2 SYDVKM. The V segment lost 3 bases and the J segment 6 bases; nucleotides outside the gene matches: 5. The CDR3 here is CASSFISGTDTQYF. The CDR3 coding sequence is TGTGCCAGCAGTTTTATTAGCGGGACGGATACGCAGTATTTT.

This clonotype has a count of ten or more. The junction and the germline gene differ at one end; a read error may be behind it. The CDR3 region is CASSLEAGDYGQYF. The DNA of the CDR3 is TGTGCCAGCAGCTTGGAAGCAGGGGACTACGGGCAGTACTTC. The chain combines TRBV5-6 with TRBJ2-7; D is perhaps TRBD2 (7 bases). This CDR3 region has 14 residues. Germline V gene data show CDR1 as SGHDT and CDR2 as YYEEEE.

The chain uses TRBV10-3 and TRBJ1-2; D unclear. Trimming removed 3 bases at V and 5 bases at J, with 7 bases between. The CDR3 has 12 amino acids. The germline V gene encodes CDR1 ENHRY and CDR2 SYGVKD. The CDR3 loop is CAISDWQYGYTF. The DNA for the CDR3 is TGTGCCATCAGTGACTGGCAGTATGGCTACACCTTC.

Ten or more counts support this clonotype. The chain combines TRBV12-3 or TRBV12-4 with TRBJ2-5, with 7 bases matching TRBD2. CDR3 length: 14 amino acids. The ends lost 3 bases at V and 2 bases at J; junction bases unmatched: 3. CDR3 bases: TGTGCCAGCAGTTTCCGCGGGGGACAAGAGACCCAGTACTTC. Protein product: CASSFRGGQETQYF.

This clonotype was counted many times. The chain combines TRBV23-1 with TRBJ1-1; 8 nucleotides line up with TRBD1. TRBV23-1 is noted as an ORF with a role that remains uncertain. With V trimmed by 7 bases and J by 0 bases, 4 bases remained unmatched. CDR3 length: 14 residues. CDR3 loop: CASMYRGMNTEAFF. CDR3 sequence (DNA): TGCGCCAGCATGTACAGGGGGATGAACACTGAAGCTTTCTTT.

The table lists this clonotype with many counts. The rearrangement joins TRBV12-3 or TRBV12-4 to TRBJ2-3; D gene unclear. The germline V and J ends were trimmed by 4 bases and 4 bases, with 12 bases remaining between them. The CDR3 contains 14 residues. DNA of the CDR3: TGTGCCAGCAGTTCTTACGTCGGCGCAGATACGCAGTATTTT. Translated: CASSSYVGADTQYF.

This clonotype was recorded at least ten times. This chain connects TRBV10-3 to TRBJ2-1, with TRBD2 matching over 8 bases. This CDR3 has 13 amino acids. The V segment lost 8 bases and the J segment 8 bases; nucleotides outside the gene matches: 8. CDR1 is ENHRY, CDR2 SYGVKD, per germline. Here the CDR3 DNA reads TGTGCCATCGGGACTAGTGGGGGGGATGAGCAGTTCTTC. Encoded protein: CAIGTSGGDEQFF.

This clonotype was found many times. The J gene is TRBJ2-5, the V gene TRBV9; TRBD1 is a possible D gene (6 bases). The CDR3 is 15 amino acids. The germline V gene has CDR1 SGDLS and CDR2 YYNGEE. The V and J ends lost 3 bases and 4 bases respectively, with 16 bases between them. CDR3 nucleotide sequence: TGTGCCAGCAGCGGACAACAGGGCTTAGGAGAGACCCAGTACTTC. Encoded protein: CASSGQQGLGETQYF. Full variable domain (remainder filled in from reference TRBV9 and TRBJ2-5): DSGVTQTPKHLITATGQRVTLRCSPRSGDLSVYWYQQSLDQGLQFLIQYYNGEERAKGNILERFSAQQFPDLHSELNLSSLELGDSALYFCASSGQQGLGETQYFGPGTRLLVL.